This T cell receptor (beta chain) was sequenced in a study of cytomegalovirus exposure and HLA in healthy donors. This clone occurred a few times. The PCR contained 60 Vbeta and 13 Jbeta primers. Sequencing used immunoSEQ multiplex PCR; TCRdb keeps in-frame clones, though not all of them. Of about 140,000 clones listed, 73% were seen once; the top ten hold about an eighth. The source is a human donor in good health. The material sequenced was PBMCs.

The CDR3 is CASSIKGLPYPNYGYTF. The CDR3 DNA reads TGTGCCAGTAGTATTAAAGGACTGCCCTACCCTAACTATGGCTACACCTTC. The chain uses TRBV19 and TRBJ1-2; no clear D gene. CDR1 and CDR2 (germline): LNHDA, SQIVND (reference sequence). The CDR3 has 17 residues. V was pared by 3 bases and J by 0 bases, with 17 bases between.